What follows are 10 T cell receptor beta chains derived from one specimen sequenced in a study of cytomegalovirus exposure and HLA in healthy donors. PCR was performed using 60 Vbeta and 13 Jbeta primers. Generated by immunoSEQ multiplex PCR, the TCRdb table keeps only in-frame clones and is missing some. The table lists more than 95,000 clones, around 82% of them singletons. What was sequenced was PBMCs. The receptor set was obtained from a woman younger than 35 in good health and CMV-seropositive.

J is TRBJ2-4 and V is TRBV7-8, with D possibly being TRBD2 (5 bases). V shed 5 bases and J shed 8 bases, with 13 bases lying between them. Looked up from germline, CDR1 is SGHVS and CDR2 is FQNEAQ. This CDR3 has 13 residues. The CDR3 region is CASSTSPEDIQYF. The CDR3 DNA is TGTGCCAGCAGCACGTCCCCGGAGGACATTCAGTACTTC. The complete variable domain, with remaining parts taken from reference TRBV7-8 and TRBJ2-4, reads GAGVSQSPRYKVAKRGQDVALRCDPISGHVSLFWYQQALGQGPEFLTYFQNEAQLDKSGLPSDRFFAERPEGSVSTLKIQRTQQEDSAVYLCASSTSPEDIQYFGAGTRLSVL.

The chain combines TRBV11-1 with TRBJ2-7; 11 bases match TRBD2. J gave up 1 base and V 5 bases, and 4 bases lay outside the gene matches. The CDR3 totals 15 residues. The germline V gene has CDR1 SGHAT and CDR2 FQDESV (reference sequence). In DNA, the CDR3 is TGTGCCAGCAGCCCGACTAGCGGGGCATCCTACGAGCAGTACTTC. Amino acid sequence: CASSPTSGASYEQYF.

In its sample, this clone was seen a few times. This rearrangement joins TRBV4-1 to TRBJ1-6, with D unresolved. Looked up from germline, CDR1 is MGHRA and CDR2 is YSYEKL. This CDR3 is built from 13 residues. V was clipped by 9 bases and J by 7 bases, with 13 bases between them. The CDR3 nucleotides read TGCGCCAGGCGACATATCTCCAATTCACCCCTCCACTTT. Translated, it gives CARRHISNSPLHF.

J is TRBJ2-3 and V is TRBV6-5, with D perhaps matching TRBD1 (5 bases). The CDR3 totals 13 residues. Germline assignment: CDR1 MNHEY and CDR2 SVGAGI. The V gene lost 2 bases and the J gene lost 4 bases, with 7 bases spanning the gap. Here the CDR3 reads CASSYQGADTQYF. Here the CDR3 DNA reads TGTGCCAGCAGTTACCAAGGGGCAGATACGCAGTATTTT.

The chain joins TRBV11-2 to TRBJ1-1; 7 nucleotides match TRBD1. Germline CDR1 is SGHAT and CDR2 is FQNNGV. The CDR3 sequence is 14 residues long. V gave up 4 bases and J gave up 4 bases; unmatched junction bases: 6. The CDR3 loop reads CASSSQGWGTEAFF. The CDR3 DNA sequence: TGTGCCAGCAGCTCACAGGGGTGGGGCACTGAAGCTTTCTTT.

V is TRBV6-6 and J is TRBJ1-1; D is perhaps TRBD1 (6 bases). The CDR3 length is 12 residues. Trimming removed 4 bases from V and 6 bases from J, with 9 bases in between. Germline CDR1 is MNHNY and CDR2 is SVGAGI (reference sequence). CDR3 loop: CASSLGGSEAFF. DNA for the CDR3: TGTGCCAGCAGTTTAGGGGGATCTGAAGCTTTCTTT.

The rearrangement uses TRBV5-5 and TRBJ1-2; 7 bases fit TRBD1. The ends lost 4 bases at V and 5 bases at J; junction bases unmatched: 5. This CDR3 has 13 amino acids. Germline V gene lookup returns CDR1 SGHKS and CDR2 YYEKEE (reference sequence). The chain's CDR3 is CASSRDSPYGYTF. In nucleotides, the CDR3 is TGTGCCAGCAGCCGGGACAGTCCTTATGGCTACACCTTC. The variable domain in full, completed from reference TRBV5-5 and TRBJ1-2, reads DAGVTQSPTHLIKTRGQQVTLRCSPISGHKSVSWYQQVLGQGPQFIFQYYEKEERGRGNFPDRFSARQFPNYSSELNVNALLLGDSALYLCASSRDSPYGYTFGSGTRLTVV.

This rearrangement joins TRBV5-6 to TRBJ1-4; D not resolved. Trimming took off 0 bases at V and 0 bases at J, with 12 bases between the two ends. In germline, CDR1 is SGHDT, CDR2 YYEEEE. The CDR3 runs to 17 residues. This CDR3 is CASSLAAGMATNEKLFF. CDR3 in DNA: TGTGCCAGCAGCTTGGCGGCAGGAATGGCAACTAATGAAAAACTGTTTTTT.

The chain uses TRBV29-1 and TRBJ1-2; TRBD1 aligns across 9 bases. Germline V lookup: CDR1 SQVTM, CDR2 ANQGSEA. V gave up 4 bases and J gave up 11 bases; unmatched junction bases: 14. The CDR3 length is 14 residues. This CDR3 reads CSVGDRDRALLYTF. CDR3 nucleotides: TGCAGCGTTGGGGACCGGGACAGGGCTCTATTGTACACCTTC.

This clone was counted between two and nine times. The chain has TRBV18 and TRBJ1-2, with a possible D match to TRBD1 (5 bases). The CDR3 covers 13 residues. CDR1 is KGHSH and CDR2 is LQKENI in the germline V gene. V gave up 2 bases and J gave up 8 bases, with 12 bases separating them. The CDR3 reads CASSPGGKDGYTF. CDR3 nucleotides: TGTGCCAGCTCACCAGGGGGGAAAGACGGCTACACCTTC.